A selection of T cell receptor beta chains follows, all from one sample in a study of Ad26.COV2.S vaccination and SARS-CoV-2 variants. Measured with immunoSEQ multiplex PCR; TCRdb has only the in-frame clones, and not every one. The sample consists of about 350,000 clones, 75% to 90% of them appearing once. Source: peripheral blood, taken in a trial of Ad26.COV2.S vaccine versus placebo. All receptors derive from a person aged 18-65 years who received the Ad26.COV2.S COVID-19 vaccine or a placebo. Each CDR3 is given with its conserved first and last residue. Each record gives: CDR3 protein, clone size, V gene, CDR3 length, J gene. Size values are once, few and many counts, or a class for expanded clones, and some rows have none.

CASSSPRGSNQPQHF	-	TRBV28	15	TRBJ1-5
CASSYSPRTGVGYEQYF	-	TRBV6-2/TRBV6-3	17	TRBJ2-7
CASSQDLVGAVGEKLFF	-	TRBV4-3	17	TRBJ1-4
CASSVGQANTIYF	once	TRBV2	13	TRBJ1-3
CASSFGLAGQETQYF	-	TRBV5-1	15	TRBJ2-5
CASSPTRNTEAFF	-	TRBV7-2	13	TRBJ1-1
CASSLGQENTEAFF	-	TRBV5-1	14	TRBJ1-1
CASSAWTAPGELFF	-	TRBV5-1	14	TRBJ2-2
CASSVAWQIETQYF	-	TRBV9	14	TRBJ2-5
CASSLSLHNEQFF	-	TRBV5-1	13	TRBJ2-1
CASSPDVNEAFF	-	TRBV18	12	TRBJ1-1
CASSRETTDLEAFF	-	TRBV5-4	14	TRBJ1-1
CASSPGQGPYEQYF	-	TRBV7-9	14	TRBJ2-7
CASSPSKWDRTPDNYGYTF	-	TRBV4-3	19	TRBJ1-2
CASSFKSGDATNEKLFF	-	TRBV5-4	17	TRBJ1-4
CASSLINEKLFF	-	TRBV28	12	TRBJ1-4
CAAATGSEQYF	-	TRBV10-3	11	TRBJ2-7
CASSQDWGFSGNTIYF	-	TRBV4-1	16	TRBJ1-3
CAWSAVTAGEQFF	once	TRBV30	13	TRBJ2-1
CASSLIGDLNYGYTF	-	TRBV7-9	15	TRBJ1-2
CASSEGVVEQFF	-	TRBV5-1	12	TRBJ2-1
CSASDIAGGIFTQYF	-	TRBV20-1	15	TRBJ2-3
CASSLRLGTDTQYF	-	TRBV5-8	14	TRBJ2-3
CASGDQRDEQYF	-	TRBV27	12	TRBJ2-7
CASTGGWGGDTDTQYF	-	TRBV5-8	16	TRBJ2-3
CASSLERGEQYF	-	TRBV3-1/TRBV3-2	12	TRBJ2-7
CASSPIANEQYF	-	TRBV7-9	12	TRBJ2-7
CSAPTGNTIYF	-	TRBV20-1	11	TRBJ1-3
CASSEGQGSVYEQYF	-	TRBV2	15	TRBJ2-7
CASSFDSYTEAFF	-	TRBV5-4	13	TRBJ1-1
CASSLTSGTNTGELFF	-	TRBV5-1	16	TRBJ2-2
CASSIRPDEQYF	once	TRBV19	12	TRBJ2-7
CASSASRAVGTEAFF	-	TRBV12-1	15	TRBJ1-1
CASSYDRTATDSPLHF	few	TRBV4-1	16	TRBJ1-6
CASSISGRSDTQYF	once	TRBV19	14	TRBJ2-3
CASSLLGGAGSGQPQHF	-	TRBV27	17	TRBJ1-5
CASSHRGQTNTEAFF	-	TRBV13	15	TRBJ1-1
CASSRSGGDTFYEQYF	-	TRBV7-9	16	TRBJ2-7
CASSVSGLDTEAFF	-	TRBV9	14	TRBJ1-1
CASSTSSGIEQFF	-	TRBV28	13	TRBJ2-1
CASVGGGDSYNEQFF	-	TRBV2	15	TRBJ2-1
CASSQARTSTDTQYF	once	TRBV4-3	15	TRBJ2-3
CASSSSWGTSRDNEQFF	-	TRBV28	17	TRBJ2-1
CASSDGGMNTEAFF	-	TRBV5-1	14	TRBJ1-1
CASSFGRGAEAFF	-	TRBV7-9	13	TRBJ1-1
CAWSTGFEQFF	-	TRBV30	11	TRBJ2-1
CASSSVATVTKETQYF	-	TRBV5-4	16	TRBJ2-5
CATRRQGWYEQYF	-	TRBV27	13	TRBJ2-7
CATSDQTGTGANVLTF	-	TRBV24-1	16	TRBJ2-6
CASSQEGSYEQYF	-	TRBV3-1/TRBV3-2	13	TRBJ2-7
CASSGGELFF	-	TRBV2	10	TRBJ2-2